These 26 T cell receptor beta chains were all obtained from the same sample, sequenced in a study of blood T cell repertoires in COVID-19. Clones were read by immunoSEQ multiplex PCR, and TCRdb kept only the in-frame ones, dropping some. Here the sample spans about 110,000 clones, over 70% being singletons. The specimen was peripheral blood. The receptors shown here come from a human donor in a cohort sampled during active or convalescent COVID-19.

J is TRBJ2-7 and V is TRBV9, with D possibly matching TRBD1 (7 bases). The CDR3 extends over 15 amino acids. The germline V gene encodes CDR1 SGDLS and CDR2 YYNGEE. V lost 0 bases, J lost 2 bases, and 12 bases lay in between. The CDR3 bases are TGTGCCAGCAGCGTAGGGCGGGACAGTACCTACGAGCAGTACTTC. Its translation: CASSVGRDSTYEQYF.

The chain is built from TRBV11-2 and TRBJ2-7; 16 nucleotides match TRBD2. This CDR3 spans 16 amino acids. The germline V gene has CDR1 SGHAT and CDR2 FQNNGV. V lost 5 bases to trimming and J lost 4 bases; unmatched junction nucleotides: 5. The CDR3 DNA sequence: TGTGCCAGCAGCGTCGGGACTAGCGGGAGGGTATACGAGCAGTACTTC. Its protein product is CASSVGTSGRVYEQYF.

For the CDR3, the DNA is TGCGCCAGCAGCTCCGGCGGACTTAATGAGCAGTTCTTC. Residues: CASSSGGLNEQFF. The chain joins TRBV5-1 to TRBJ2-1; D might be TRBD2 (5 bases). CDR1 SGHRS and CDR2 YFSETQ come from the germline V gene. Trimming stripped 3 bases from V and 7 bases from J, with 11 bases between. This CDR3 is built from 13 residues.

The V and J genes are TRBV5-1 and TRBJ2-7; no clear D. CDR3 length: 13 amino acids. The V and J ends lost 4 bases and 1 base respectively, with 9 bases between them. CDR1 SGHRS and CDR2 YFSETQ come from the germline V gene. The DNA of the CDR3 is TGCGCCAGCAGCGATGGGCCATCCTACGAGCAGTACTTC. Protein sequence: CASSDGPSYEQYF.

The V and J genes are TRBV11-2 and TRBJ1-6; D gene uncertain. Germline-derived CDR1 and CDR2 are SGHAT and FQNNGV. This CDR3 region has 14 residues. The germline V and J ends were trimmed by 2 bases and 5 bases, with 7 bases remaining between them. The CDR3: CASSLFSNNSPLHF. The CDR3 DNA reads as TGTGCCAGCAGCTTATTTTCAAATAATTCACCCCTCCACTTT.

The J gene is TRBJ2-5, the V gene TRBV7-8, with TRBD2 as a possible D gene (6 bases). CDR3 length equals 13 residues. Germline lookup yields CDR1 SGHVS and CDR2 FQNEAQ. V lost 3 bases and J 3 bases, leaving 8 bases between the germline ends. The CDR3 bases are TGTGCCAGCAGCTTGGGGAGGAAAGAGACCCAGTACTTC. Amino acids: CASSLGRKETQYF.

The chain links TRBV29-1 to TRBJ1-2; D might be TRBD1 (5 bases). V was clipped by 3 bases and J by 2 bases, with 13 bases between them. Germline CDR1 reads SQVTM; CDR2 reads ANQGSEA. This CDR3 is built from 14 residues. The CDR3 reads CSVDAGVENYGYTF. CDR3 nucleotide sequence: TGCAGCGTTGATGCGGGGGTGGAGAACTATGGCTACACCTTC.

CDR3 amino acids: CASSLGTSDLDEQYF. The CDR3 bases are TGTGCCAGCAGCCTCGGGACTAGCGATCTCGACGAGCAGTACTTC. The chain joins TRBV6-2 or TRBV6-3 to TRBJ2-7; 10 bases are a match to TRBD2. Germline assignment: CDR1 MNHEY and CDR2 SVGEGT. J gave up 5 bases and V 6 bases, and 10 bases lay outside the gene matches. This CDR3 contains 15 residues.

This clone has just one count. The rearrangement links TRBV6-2 or TRBV6-3 to TRBJ2-1, with unresolved D. The CDR3 has 14 residues. Germline V CDR1 and CDR2: MNHEY, SVGEGT. V was trimmed by 2 bases and J by 9 bases, leaving 14 bases between them. CDR3 protein: CASSYAGWAGEQFF. The CDR3 bases are TGTGCCAGCAGTTACGCAGGTTGGGCCGGTGAGCAGTTCTTC.

This clone was seen a handful of times. The V call is TRBV6-2 or TRBV6-3, the J call TRBJ2-2, with 9 bases fitting TRBD1. The CDR3 runs to 15 residues. The junction had 4 bases not matched to a gene; V was cut back by 5 bases and J by 3 bases. CDR1 is MNHEY, CDR2 SVGEGT, per germline. CDR3 amino acids: CASSRDRGDTGELFF. In nucleotides, the CDR3 is TGTGCCAGCAGTAGAGACAGGGGGGACACCGGGGAGCTGTTTTTT.

The V call is TRBV7-9, the J call TRBJ2-1; 12 bases map to TRBD2. The germline V gene encodes CDR1 SEHNR and CDR2 FQNEAQ (reference sequence). This CDR3 spans 17 amino acids. Trimming at V came to 1 base and at J to 5 bases, leaving 6 bases not matched to a gene. DNA for the CDR3: TGTGCCAGCAGCTTAGAGTCTGGACTAGCGGGGAACAATGAGCAGTTCTTC. Amino acid sequence: CASSLESGLAGNNEQFF.

This clone was recorded only once. This rearrangement joins TRBV28 to TRBJ1-4; 8 bases map to TRBD1. V shed 5 bases, J shed 8 bases, and the junction held 10 bases outside the gene matches. Germline CDR1 is MDHEN and CDR2 is SYDVKM. This CDR3 region has 15 residues. The CDR3 sequence is CASSPGGDRVEKLFF. In DNA form, the CDR3 reads TGTGCCAGCAGTCCAGGGGGCGACAGGGTCGAAAAACTGTTTTTT.

This clone was recorded only once. This rearrangement joins TRBV7-2 to TRBJ2-2; tentatively, D is TRBD1 (5 bases). Germline-derived CDR1 and CDR2 are SGHTA and FQGNSA. The CDR3 sequence is 14 residues long. V shed 4 bases and J shed 3 bases, with 9 bases lying between them. The CDR3 here is CASSSQGYTGELFF. CDR3 bases: TGTGCCAGCAGCTCCCAGGGATACACCGGGGAGCTGTTTTTT.

The CDR3 protein is CASSVLAGYEQYF. The CDR3 coding sequence is TGTGCCAGCAGCGTTCTAGCGGGGTACGAGCAGTACTTC. The chain joins TRBV28 to TRBJ2-7, with 9 bases aligning to TRBD2. The germline gives CDR1 MDHEN, CDR2 SYDVKM. V trimming: 6 bases; J trimming: 4 bases; junction bases outside the gene matches: 4. This CDR3 spans 13 amino acids.

The rearrangement links TRBV4-1 to TRBJ1-3, with a weak D call TRBD1 (5 bases). V was pared by 1 base and J by 2 bases, with 9 bases between. Germline CDR1 and CDR2: MGHRA and YSYEKL. This CDR3 comprises 15 residues. CDR3 protein: CASSQVTRAGNTIYF. The CDR3 nucleotides read TGCGCCAGCAGCCAAGTTACCAGGGCTGGAAACACCATATATTTT.

The chain carries TRBV7-2 and TRBJ2-7, with D possibly TRBD2 on 5 matching bases. With 2 bases removed from V and 4 bases from J, the gap between germline ends came to 6 bases. Germline V gene lookup returns CDR1 SGHTA and CDR2 FQGNSA. This CDR3 comprises 12 residues. The CDR3 DNA is TGTGCCAGCAGCTTAACTAGTTACGAGCAGTACTTC. This codes for CASSLTSYEQYF.

This chain links TRBV15 with TRBJ2-3; 9 bases map to TRBD2. V lost 0 bases to trimming and J lost 3 bases; unmatched junction nucleotides: 4. There are 16 residues in the CDR3. CDR1 is LNHNV, CDR2 YYDKDF, per germline (reference sequence). CDR3 region: CATSRDLGLATDTQYF. The CDR3 nucleotides read TGTGCCACCAGCAGAGATCTGGGACTAGCTACAGATACGCAGTATTTT.

The chain is built from TRBV5-4 and TRBJ1-6; D might be TRBD1 (6 bases). V was pared by 0 bases and J by 9 bases, with 10 bases between. The germline CDR1 and CDR2 sequences are SGHNT and YYREEE (reference sequence). There are 14 residues in the CDR3. This CDR3 is CASSLVGAGSPLHF. CDR3 sequence (DNA): TGTGCCAGCAGCTTGGTGGGGGCGGGTTCACCCCTCCACTTT.

The chain joins TRBV5-6 to TRBJ2-3, with D uncertain. CDR1 and CDR2 from the germline V gene are SGHDT and YYEEEE. The CDR3 is 14 amino acids. The V end lost 1 base, the J end lost 3 bases, and 9 bases lay between the germline ends. The CDR3 region has the DNA TGTGCCAGCAGCTTGTGGGTCAGGACAGATACGCAGTATTTT. Amino acids: CASSLWVRTDTQYF.

This clone showed up just once. The rearrangement uses TRBV5-6 and TRBJ2-3, with a possible D match to TRBD2 (5 bases). Germline V lookup: CDR1 SGHDT, CDR2 YYEEEE. The CDR3 totals 17 residues. With 3 bases removed from V and 3 bases from J, the gap between germline ends came to 20 bases. CDR3 sequence (DNA): TGTGCCAGCAGCTCCATTCGACTACCCCCGAGGACAGATACGCAGTATTTT. Protein: CASSSIRLPPRTDTQYF.

V is TRBV28 and J is TRBJ1-2; 8 bases agree with TRBD1. There are 15 residues in the CDR3. Germline CDR1 MDHEN, CDR2 SYDVKM. Trimming removed 2 bases from V and 8 bases from J; junction bases left unmatched: 10. The CDR3 nucleotides are TGTGCCAGCAGTTTACCCGGCCCAGGGGGCAACGGCTACACCTTC. Translating gives CASSLPGPGGNGYTF.

This chain connects TRBV4-3 to TRBJ2-1, with 8 bases lining up with TRBD2. V lost 0 bases and J lost 9; bases outside the gene matches: 13. The germline V gene has CDR1 LGHNA and CDR2 YSLEER. The CDR3 runs 17 residues. Here the CDR3 DNA reads TGCGCCAGCAGCCAAGATGCTCCCAGCGGGAGAAGGGGTGAGCAGTTCTTC. This translates into CASSQDAPSGRRGEQFF.

The chain links TRBV5-1 to TRBJ2-1, with 7 bases identical to TRBD1. V shed 4 bases, J shed 8 bases, and the junction held 3 bases outside the gene matches. The CDR3 length is 12 residues. Per the germline V gene, CDR1 is SGHRS and CDR2 is YFSETQ. The CDR3: CASSNRGDEQFF. The CDR3, as DNA: TGCGCCAGCAGCAACAGGGGTGATGAGCAGTTCTTC.

The chain carries TRBV19 and TRBJ1-3; 7 positions agree with TRBD1. The CDR3 is 16 residues long. CDR1 is LNHDA, CDR2 SQIVND, per germline (reference sequence). The V segment lost 4 bases and the J segment 7 bases; nucleotides outside the gene matches: 13. This CDR3 reads CASSTIGTRGANTIYF. The CDR3 nucleotides are TGTGCCAGTAGTACCATCGGGACCAGGGGGGCGAACACCATATATTTT.

V gene TRBV18 combines with J gene TRBJ2-5; no reliable D call. The germline V gene encodes CDR1 KGHSH and CDR2 LQKENI. Trimming removed 0 bases from V and 4 bases from J, with 12 bases in between. The length of the CDR3 is 15 residues. CDR3 region: CASSPPEMHRETQYF. In nucleotides, the CDR3 is TGTGCCAGCTCACCACCGGAGATGCATCGAGAGACCCAGTACTTC.

This sequence joins TRBV27 and TRBJ1-1; 10 bases agree with TRBD1. This CDR3 spans 13 amino acids. V was pared by 7 bases and J by 10 bases, with 9 bases of the junction left unmatched. The germline CDR1 and CDR2 sequences are MNHEY and SMNVEV (reference sequence). CDR3: CASKPAGDRGAFF. For the CDR3, the DNA is TGTGCCAGCAAGCCCGCGGGGGACAGGGGAGCTTTCTTT.